This TCR beta chain emerged from a study of T-cell reconstitution after alpha-beta-depleted transplantation in children. Unique molecular identifiers tagged the TCRbeta library. TCRdb redid the calling of the PCR reads with MiXCR, one entry per CDR3 protein. The data show about 610,000 distinct CDR3 sequences, with about 10% seen just once and less than 5% held by the top ten. This clonotype was detected a few times. The sequencing here drew on PBMCs from the stem cell graft donor, taken from the stem cell graft. This TCR was recovered from a human donor who donated a stem cell graft to a child with acute myeloid leukemia.

The chain's CDR3 is CASSPLSRTPENYGYTF. The CDR3 nucleotides read TGTGCCAGCTCACCCCTCTCCCGGACACCGGAAAACTATGGCTACACCTTC. This chain links TRBV18 with TRBJ1-2; maybe TRBD1 (5 bases). Germline values: CDR1 KGHSH, CDR2 LQKENI. Trimming took 3 bases from V and 2 from J, leaving 19 bases between them. This CDR3 spans 17 amino acids. Full variable domain (rest looked up from reference TRBV18 and TRBJ1-2): NAGVMQNPRHLVRRRGQEARLRCSPMKGHSHVYWYRQLPEEGLKFMVYLQKENIIDESGMPKERFSAEFPKEGPSILRIQQVVRGDSAAYFCASSPLSRTPENYGYTFGSGTRLTVV.